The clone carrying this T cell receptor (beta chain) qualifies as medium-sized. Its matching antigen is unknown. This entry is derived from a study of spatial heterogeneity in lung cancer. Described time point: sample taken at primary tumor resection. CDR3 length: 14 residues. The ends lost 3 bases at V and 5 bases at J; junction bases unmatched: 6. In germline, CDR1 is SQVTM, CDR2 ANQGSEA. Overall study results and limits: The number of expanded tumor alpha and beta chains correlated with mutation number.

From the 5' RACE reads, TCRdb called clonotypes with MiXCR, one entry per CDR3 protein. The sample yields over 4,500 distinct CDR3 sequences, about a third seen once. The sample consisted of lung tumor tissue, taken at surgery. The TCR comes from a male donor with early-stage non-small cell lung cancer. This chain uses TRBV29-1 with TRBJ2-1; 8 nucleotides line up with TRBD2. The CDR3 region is CSVDHGGRNNEQFF. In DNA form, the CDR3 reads TGCAGCGTTGATCATGGCGGGAGGAACAATGAGCAGTTCTTC.